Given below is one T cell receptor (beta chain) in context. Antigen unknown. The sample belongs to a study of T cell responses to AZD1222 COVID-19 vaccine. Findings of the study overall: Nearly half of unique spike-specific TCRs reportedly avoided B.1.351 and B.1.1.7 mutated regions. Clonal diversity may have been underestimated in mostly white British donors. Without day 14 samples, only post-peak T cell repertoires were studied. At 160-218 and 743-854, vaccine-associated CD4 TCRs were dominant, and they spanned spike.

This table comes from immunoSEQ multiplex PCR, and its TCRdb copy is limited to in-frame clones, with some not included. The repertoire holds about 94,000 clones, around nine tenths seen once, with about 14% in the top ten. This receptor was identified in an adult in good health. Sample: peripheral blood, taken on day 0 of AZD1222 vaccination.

Written as DNA, the CDR3 is TGTGCCAGCAGCTCGGCCAGGAGCTCCTACGAGCAGTACTTC. As protein: CASSSARSSYEQYF. The rearrangement uses TRBV5-4 and TRBJ2-7; D remains ambiguous. The ends were cut back, 3 bases at V and 0 bases at J, with 10 bases in the middle. The length of the CDR3 is 14 residues. Germline V gene lookup returns CDR1 SGHNT and CDR2 YYREEE (reference sequence).